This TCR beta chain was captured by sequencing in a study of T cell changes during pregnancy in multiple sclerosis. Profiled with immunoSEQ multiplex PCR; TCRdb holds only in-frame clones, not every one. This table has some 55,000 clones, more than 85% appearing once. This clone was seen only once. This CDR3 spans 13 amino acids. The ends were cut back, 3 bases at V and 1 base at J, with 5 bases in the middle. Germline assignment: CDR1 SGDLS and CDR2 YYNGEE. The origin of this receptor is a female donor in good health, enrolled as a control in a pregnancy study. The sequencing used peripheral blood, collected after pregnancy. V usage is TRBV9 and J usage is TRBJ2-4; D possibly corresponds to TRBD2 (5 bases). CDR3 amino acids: CASSGRAKNIQYF. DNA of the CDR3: TGTGCCAGCAGCGGGAGGGCCAAAAACATTCAGTACTTC.